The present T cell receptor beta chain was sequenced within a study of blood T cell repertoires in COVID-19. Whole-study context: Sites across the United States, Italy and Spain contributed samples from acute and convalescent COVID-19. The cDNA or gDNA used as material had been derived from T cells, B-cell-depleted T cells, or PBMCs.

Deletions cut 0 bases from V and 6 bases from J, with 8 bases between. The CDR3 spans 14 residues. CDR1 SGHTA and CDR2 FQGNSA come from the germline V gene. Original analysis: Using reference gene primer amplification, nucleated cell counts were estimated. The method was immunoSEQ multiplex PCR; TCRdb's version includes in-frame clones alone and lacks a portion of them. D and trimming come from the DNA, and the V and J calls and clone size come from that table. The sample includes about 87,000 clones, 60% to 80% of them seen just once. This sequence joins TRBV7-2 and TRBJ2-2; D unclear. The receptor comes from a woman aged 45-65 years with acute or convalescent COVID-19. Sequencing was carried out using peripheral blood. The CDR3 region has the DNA TGTGCCAGCAGCTTAGCATCAGGTGCCGGGGAGCTGTTTTTT. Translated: CASSLASGAGELFF.